This is a list of T cell receptor beta chains from one sample in a study of beta chain features in type 1 diabetes. Profiled with immunoSEQ multiplex PCR; TCRdb holds only in-frame clones, not every one. The sample yields around 280,000 clones, 7.5% to 9.5% seen once. The source material was central memory CD4+ T cells from blood. These receptors all come from a woman between 18 and 29 years old in good health. CDR3s include the opening cysteine and the closing phenylalanine or tryptophan. The order of the fields is V gene, J gene, clone size, D gene, CDR3 protein, CDR3 DNA. A D gene is named only where the DNA matches it firmly. The size of a clone is reported for some rows only, either as once, few or many, or as a class for expanded clones.

v_call: TRBV23-1; j_call: TRBJ2-5; clone_size: -; d_call: TRBD2; cdr3_aa: CASVIRGEVRETQYF; cdr3_nt: TGCGCCAGCGTAATTCGGGGGGAAGTGCGAGAGACCCAGTACTTC
v_call: TRBV29-1; j_call: TRBJ2-1; clone_size: -; d_call: -; cdr3_aa: CSVDYTGSLYNEQFF; cdr3_nt: TGCAGCGTTGATTACACGGGGTCCCTCTACAATGAGCAGTTCTTC
v_call: TRBV5-1; j_call: TRBJ2-7; clone_size: -; d_call: -; cdr3_aa: CASRWTGSYEQYF; cdr3_nt: TGCGCCAGCAGGTGGACGGGCTCCTACGAGCAGTACTTC
v_call: TRBV7-3; j_call: TRBJ2-7; clone_size: many; d_call: -; cdr3_aa: CASSPGPGYEQYF; cdr3_nt: TGTGCCAGCAGCCCGGGGCCGGGATACGAGCAGTACTTC
v_call: TRBV7-2; j_call: TRBJ2-7; clone_size: few; d_call: -; cdr3_aa: CASSLRGYEQYF; cdr3_nt: TGTGCCAGCAGCTTGCGGGGTTACGAGCAGTACTTC
v_call: TRBV18; j_call: TRBJ2-2; clone_size: -; d_call: -; cdr3_aa: CASSDALTGKDTGELFF; cdr3_nt: TGTGCCAGCTCTGACGCCCTTACAGGGAAGGACACCGGGGAGCTGTTTTTT
v_call: TRBV18; j_call: TRBJ1-2; clone_size: -; d_call: -; cdr3_aa: CASTPGEVYGYTF; cdr3_nt: TGTGCCAGTACCCCAGGGGAGGTCTATGGCTACACCTTC
v_call: TRBV7-8; j_call: TRBJ2-7; clone_size: few; d_call: -; cdr3_aa: CASSSEAGWGDFEQYF; cdr3_nt: TGTGCCAGCAGCTCAGAGGCGGGATGGGGGGACTTCGAGCAGTACTTC
v_call: TRBV9; j_call: TRBJ2-7; clone_size: -; d_call: -; cdr3_aa: CASSQTKLVVSYEQYF; cdr3_nt: TGTGCCAGCAGCCAAACCAAACTAGTAGTCTCCTACGAGCAGTACTTC
v_call: TRBV4-2; j_call: TRBJ2-1; clone_size: -; d_call: -; cdr3_aa: CASSQDARSPQFF; cdr3_nt: TGTGCCAGCAGCCAAGACGCGAGGAGCCCTCAGTTCTTC
v_call: TRBV28; j_call: TRBJ1-2; clone_size: -; d_call: -; cdr3_aa: CASSSGTPNGYTF; cdr3_nt: TGTGCCAGCAGTTCCGGCACACCCAACGGCTACACCTTC
v_call: TRBV4-3; j_call: TRBJ1-6; clone_size: -; d_call: -; cdr3_aa: CASSQDTALNSPLHF; cdr3_nt: TGCGCCAGCAGCCAAGATACAGCCCTTAATTCACCCCTCCACTTT
v_call: TRBV7-2; j_call: TRBJ2-1; clone_size: many; d_call: -; cdr3_aa: CASSSFGTAGNEQFF; cdr3_nt: TGTGCCAGCAGCTCATTCGGGACCGCTGGCAATGAGCAGTTCTTC
v_call: TRBV28; j_call: TRBJ2-1; clone_size: few; d_call: -; cdr3_aa: CATGRGREQFF; cdr3_nt: TGTGCCACCGGCCGCGGGCGGGAGCAGTTCTTC
v_call: TRBV7-9; j_call: TRBJ2-1; clone_size: -; d_call: -; cdr3_aa: CASQFLTNEQFF; cdr3_nt: TGTGCCAGCCAGTTCCTTACAAATGAGCAGTTCTTC
v_call: TRBV28; j_call: TRBJ1-1; clone_size: -; d_call: -; cdr3_aa: CASSSGGANTEAFF; cdr3_nt: TGTGCCAGCAGTTCGGGGGGCGCGAACACTGAAGCTTTCTTT